This T cell receptor beta chain was recorded in a study of shared clonotypes between healthy human individuals (dated by TCRdb to 2020 to 2021). The study in broad terms: Two women and a few men aged 18 to 49 years were included in the cohort. For each donor, three plates each were used for CD4 naive and CD4 memory, two plates were used for CD8 naive, and one plate was used for CD8 memory. Between about 0.85 and 10 billion PBMCs per donor were obtained by leukapheresis. Different laboratories and diverse techniques were used to prepare libraries and sequence TCR repertoires, to increase sequencing depth and limit assay-specific biases. To estimate repertoire size and how much clonotype sharing occurs between individuals, the study deeply sequenced the blood TCR repertoires of five healthy adults.

V is clipped by 1 base and J by 4 bases, and the sequence between their germline boundaries is 10 bases long. Per the germline V gene, LGHNA is the CDR1 and YSLEER is the CDR2. The CDR3 goes from the cysteine to the phenylalanine over 14 residues. Only the CDR3 DNA stays, 42 bases, in frame from base 1. TCR CDR3 regions were amplified from genomic DNA by multiplex PCR using the deep immunoSEQ assay. Extracted genomic DNA from each cell subset was spread evenly across all wells of several immunoSEQ 96-well plates, with each plate serving as a replicate. For sorted subsets, around 0.2 ug genomic DNA, equal to tens of thousands of T cell genomes, was loaded into each replicate PCR. Purified libraries were measured with a Qubit 3.0 fluorometer, size-checked on a Bioanalyzer 2100, and measured again with the KAPA Library Quantification kit. Each immunoSEQ 96-well plate was sequenced on its own single-read 150-cycle Illumina NextSeq 550 flow cell. The study's processing was this. Because the immunoSEQ output included only junctional sequences and no quality scores, the filtering could not be the same as the filtering used for full-length reads. To assign V/J genes and CDR3, sequences were annotated against IMGT germline references using PyIR, a Python wrapper for IgBLAST v1.9. Reads with weak V/J assignments (E-value above 1e-6), missing CDR3, stop codons, out-of-frame junctions, or ambiguous translated residues were removed. V3J clonotypes were defined as sequences sharing the same inferred V gene, J gene, and CDR3 amino acid sequence. Percentage overlap between repertoires was computed as shared unique clonotypes divided by the size of the smaller repertoire. Richness of each repertoire was evaluated using RTK rarefaction, the Chao1 estimator, and Recon v2.1 estimates of unobserved clonotypes. OLGA was used to compute generation probabilities for all TCRbeta clonotypes that the gDNA method yielded from a handful of donors. This is the immuneACCESS table as TCRdb keeps it, with only in-frame sequences that have V and J called. A part of the clones is gone; compared with another copy, unresolved V genes explain less than half, and the rest is unexplained. The V and J calls and clone size were taken over from that table, and D and trimming were inferred from the DNA. A total of roughly 300,000 clones appear in this sample, 87% of them only once. The ten largest clones represent around 15% of the sample.

The donors were healthy, HIV-negative adults with no recently reported acute infections or vaccinations. Only Caucasian adults living in Nashville, Tennessee, USA were represented among the donors. CD8 memory samples consisted of magnetically selected CD45RO+ cells combined with CCR7-negative CD45RA+ effector memory (TemRA) cells. Blood was collected by leukapheresis, and PBMCs were isolated by Ficoll-Histopaque density gradient centrifugation and then cryopreserved in liquid nitrogen vapor phase. Analytical flow cytometry was used to check the purity and quantity of each magnetically sorted T cell population. Each sorted fraction had its genomic DNA isolated and then quantified by UV absorbance on a Nanodrop 2000c. Notes on this clone: Its antigen has not been determined. No much larger clone is present one base from it, and per-base qualities are unavailable.

Study-level results and caveats: Compared with non-shared clonotypes, the clonotypes found in all four sorted-subset donors had higher generation probabilities. Estimated clonotype richness was generally larger for naive than for memory subsets. The small number of donors limited the genetic and exposure-history diversity represented. About 5% of naive CD4, around 4% of naive CD8, about 2.5% of memory CD4, and over 0.35% of memory CD8 clonotypes were shared across several donors. Pairwise subsampling led to the expectation that sequencing depth would affect the degree of clonotype sharing among donors. Sampling was limited to blood, and TCR repertoires in tissue likely differ from TCR repertoires in blood. Rarefaction of sorted-subset datasets indicated incomplete sequencing despite the large sequencing depth.

This TCR derives from a young man in good health. The sequenced sample consisted of memory CD8+ T cells sorted from blood. The label giving this sample's cell subset or site can be read as: CD45RO+ cells pooled with CCR7-negative TemRA cells. This sequence uses TRBV4-3 and TRBJ2-5; TRBD1 is perhaps the D gene, given 6 matching bases. In nucleotides, the sequence is TGCGCCAGCAGCCAAGTTCAGGGGCCAGAGACCCAGTACTTC. This sequence encodes CASSQVQGPETQYF.